This T cell receptor beta chain is from a study of read filtering for tumor transcriptome and immune sequencing. This clonotype was seen a few times. The CDR3 has 13 residues. The V and J ends lost 4 bases and 4 bases respectively, with 7 bases between them. The germline V gene has CDR1 SGHTA and CDR2 FQGTGA. From roughly 400 ng of RNA, a library with molecular barcoded alpha/delta and beta/gamma adaptors was made. TCRdb passed the reads through MiXCR, listing each CDR3 protein once. Found here are approximately 61,000 distinct CDR3 sequences, about 19% of them singletons; the top ten hold about 14%. What was sequenced was a population of CD138-negative cells sorted from bone marrow. This sequence joins TRBV7-3 and TRBJ2-2, with D unresolved. The receptor comes from a donor at least 40 years old with multiple myeloma. The CDR3 DNA reads TGTGCCAGCAGCTCGAGACCCACCGGGGAGCTGTTTTTT. Amino acids: CASSSRPTGELFF.